These 25 T cell receptor beta chains share one sample of origin, sequenced in a study of control samples from healthy donors and cancer patients. The data were produced by immunoSEQ multiplex PCR, yet TCRdb's version contains in-frame clones alone and is incomplete. The repertoire holds 150,000 or so clones, approximately 92% seen once, with about 4% in the top ten. Sequenced input: blood. The receptors were sampled from a woman aged 55-69 years in good health.

This sequence joins TRBV9 and TRBJ2-1; 15 bases agree with TRBD2. CDR1 and CDR2 from the germline V gene are SGDLS and YYNGEE. With V trimmed by 3 bases and J by 7 bases, 11 bases remained unmatched. The CDR3 loop spans 18 amino acids. In DNA, the CDR3 is TGTGCCAGCAGCGCCCCTTGGACTAGCGGGGGGGCCATTAATGAGCAGTTCTTC. Encoded protein: CASSAPWTSGGAINEQFF.

The rearrangement joins TRBV9 to TRBJ1-4; maybe TRBD1 (6 bases). CDR1 is SGDLS, CDR2 YYNGEE, per germline. V lost 0 bases, J lost 7 bases, and 13 bases lay in between. The CDR3 runs 15 residues. CDR3 in amino acids: CASSVEAGVAEKLFF. The DNA of the CDR3 is TGTGCCAGCAGCGTAGAAGCAGGGGTCGCTGAAAAACTGTTTTTT.

The V and J genes are TRBV5-1 and TRBJ1-4, with 7 bases that match TRBD1. This CDR3 is 15 amino acids long. Per the germline V gene, CDR1 is SGHRS and CDR2 is YFSETQ. The trim removed 4 bases at V and 5 bases at J, leaving 8 bases unmatched. CDR3 sequence: CASSDLGTVNEKLFF. In DNA form, the CDR3 reads TGCGCCAGCAGCGATCTCGGGACAGTAAATGAAAAACTGTTTTTT.

The chain couples TRBV12-3 or TRBV12-4 to TRBJ2-1; 7 positions match TRBD2. The V and J ends lost 2 bases and 11 bases, in that order; junction bases with no gene match: 3. The CDR3 sequence is 12 residues long. The CDR3, as DNA: TGTGCCAGCAGTTTACGGGACTACCAGCAGTTCTTC. Its protein product is CASSLRDYQQFF.

The rearrangement links TRBV15 to TRBJ2-3, with D unresolved. The CDR3 length is 16 residues. Trimming took 0 bases from V and 6 from J, leaving 16 bases between them. CDR1 and CDR2 from the germline V gene are LNHNV and YYDKDF (reference sequence). The DNA for the CDR3 is TGTGCCACCAGCAGAGATCCAGTGGGCCGAGGCGATACGCAGTATTTT. Encoded protein: CATSRDPVGRGDTQYF. The full variable domain, with the rest looked up from reference TRBV15 and TRBJ2-3, is DAMVIQNPRYQVTQFGKPVTLSCSQTLNHNVMYWYQQKSSQAPKLLFHYYDKDFNNEADTPDNFQSRRPNTSFCFLDIRSPGLGDTAMYLCATSRDPVGRGDTQYFGPGTRLTVL.

The chain carries TRBV29-1 and TRBJ1-2; 7 positions match TRBD1. Per germline, CDR1 SQVTM and CDR2 ANQGSEA. The J segment lost 1 base and the V segment lost 5 bases, leaving 4 bases of the junction unmatched. The CDR3 sequence is 13 residues long. Here the CDR3 DNA reads TGCAGCGTTACAGGGGTCAGTAACTATGGCTACACCTTC. Residues: CSVTGVSNYGYTF.

As DNA, the CDR3 is TGTGCCAGTAGTATGGGAGCTGGGGCGAGATATGGCTACACCTTC. Translating gives CASSMGAGARYGYTF. The chain links TRBV19 to TRBJ1-2; weak D call: TRBD1 (5 bases). V dropped 3 bases and J dropped 5 bases, with 16 bases sitting between them. Germline V gives CDR1 LNHDA, CDR2 SQIVND (reference sequence). The CDR3 has 15 amino acids.

The chain combines TRBV5-1 with TRBJ1-2, with D maybe TRBD1 (5 bases). CDR3 length: 19 residues. Trimming stripped 2 bases from V and 2 bases from J, with 25 bases between. Looked up from germline, CDR1 is SGHRS and CDR2 is YFSETQ. The CDR3 coding sequence is TGCGCCAGCAGCTTATCTGTGGTCAGGGTCGGGGATATAAACTATGGCTACACCTTC. Its translation is CASSLSVVRVGDINYGYTF.

The chain carries TRBV6-5 and TRBJ1-2; TRBD1 matches 8 bases. This CDR3 has 14 residues. CDR1 is MNHEY and CDR2 is SVGAGI in the germline V gene. J gave up 5 bases and V 6 bases, and 8 bases lay outside the gene matches. CDR3 residues: CASSPGQGLYGYTF. CDR3 nucleotide sequence: TGTGCCAGCAGCCCAGGACAGGGTCTGTATGGCTACACCTTC.

V and J are TRBV6-2 or TRBV6-3 and TRBJ1-1; D might be TRBD1 (6 bases). The CDR3 spans 13 residues. V was shortened by 5 bases and J by 6 bases, with 13 bases between the two germline ends. In germline, CDR1 is MNHEY, CDR2 SVGEGT. The CDR3 region is CASSRPGGAEAFF. CDR3 DNA: TGTGCCAGCAGTCGTCCCGGGGGCGCTGAAGCTTTCTTT.

The chain couples TRBV9 to TRBJ2-3, with TRBD1 matching over 7 bases. The CDR3 contains 16 residues. Trimming took 3 bases from V and 2 from J; bases not matched to a gene: 9. Germline CDR1 is SGDLS and CDR2 is YYNGEE. CDR3 sequence (DNA): TGTGCCAGCAGCGCCCAGACAGGGCTCCCCACAGATACGCAGTATTTT. Encoded protein: CASSAQTGLPTDTQYF.

The gene calls are TRBV4-1 and TRBJ1-3; 8 nucleotides agree with TRBD1. This CDR3 comprises 16 residues. Trimming removed 4 bases from V and 4 bases from J; junction bases left unmatched: 9. Germline CDR1 MGHRA, CDR2 YSYEKL. The CDR3 here is CASSRDQGASGNTIYF. The CDR3 nucleotides read TGCGCCAGCAGCCGAGACCAGGGGGCGTCGGGAAACACCATATATTTT.

The chain joins TRBV4-2 to TRBJ1-6; D ambiguous. CDR1 is LGHNA and CDR2 is YNFKEQ in the germline V gene. CDR3 length equals 14 residues. V was pared by 0 bases and J by 9 bases, with 9 bases between. The CDR3 sequence: CASSQDPVTSPLHF. CDR3 coding DNA: TGTGCCAGCAGCCAAGATCCGGTTACTTCACCCCTCCACTTT.

The chain is built from TRBV5-4 and TRBJ1-2, with TRBD1 as a possible D gene (6 bases). CDR3 length: 17 residues. The germline CDR1 and CDR2 sequences are SGHNT and YYREEE (reference sequence). V was cut by 2 bases and J by 2 bases, with 19 bases left in between. The CDR3 DNA reads as TGTGCCAGCAGCTTCCGAGGAGGGACACAAGCCAACTATGGCTACACCTTC. This sequence encodes CASSFRGGTQANYGYTF.

The V gene is TRBV19, the J gene TRBJ1-2; D not resolved. Trimming took off 3 bases at V and 2 bases at J, with 7 bases between the two ends. Per the germline V gene, CDR1 is LNHDA and CDR2 is SQIVND (reference sequence). This CDR3 is 13 amino acids long. The CDR3 DNA follows: TGTGCCAGTAGTATCGGACGGAACTATGGCTACACCTTC. Its translation: CASSIGRNYGYTF.

The chain carries TRBV7-2 and TRBJ1-1, with 9 bases that match TRBD1. The trim removed 7 bases at V and 3 bases at J, leaving 21 bases unmatched. This CDR3 has 19 residues. Germline assignment: CDR1 SGHTA and CDR2 FQGNSA. The CDR3 DNA follows: TGTGCCAGCACTCGGGACAGGGAGAACCCCAGAGGATTTCACACTGAAGCTTTCTTT. This encodes CASTRDRENPRGFHTEAFF.

J is TRBJ2-2 and V is TRBV6-5, with 8 bases aligning to TRBD2. The junction had 8 bases not matched to a gene; V was cut back by 10 bases and J by 4 bases. The germline V gene has CDR1 MNHEY and CDR2 SVGAGI. This CDR3 contains 14 residues. The CDR3 is CATTGTRATGELFF. The CDR3 DNA reads TGTGCCACCACCGGGACTAGAGCCACCGGGGAGCTGTTTTTT.

The genes are TRBV11-2 and TRBJ2-3; D may be TRBD2 (6 bases). In germline, CDR1 is SGHAT, CDR2 FQNNGV. V was shortened by 0 bases and J by 1 base, with 11 bases between the two germline ends. There are 16 residues in the CDR3. This CDR3 is CASSLELGGGTDTQYF. CDR3 sequence (DNA): TGTGCCAGCAGCTTAGAGCTTGGCGGGGGCACAGATACGCAGTATTTT.

V gene TRBV19 combines with J gene TRBJ2-5; D is unclear. CDR1 LNHDA and CDR2 SQIVND come from the germline V gene (reference sequence). The CDR3 has 14 residues. Trimming pared 6 bases from V and 5 bases from J, leaving 16 bases between. CDR3 nucleotides: TGTGCCAGTAGCAGCACTATTTTCCCCGAGACCCAGTACTTC. This sequence encodes CASSSTIFPETQYF.

This clone was seen only once. The gene calls are TRBV19 and TRBJ1-3; D gene ambiguous. Germline values: CDR1 LNHDA, CDR2 SQIVND (reference sequence). Trimming cost V 9 bases and J 1 base, with 13 bases left between them. The CDR3 has 14 amino acids. CDR3 DNA: TGTGCCAGCCGGGGAGGAGCTTCTGGAAACACCATATATTTT. Its translation is CASRGGASGNTIYF.

This clone was observed once. V gene TRBV19 combines with J gene TRBJ1-2; tentative D call: TRBD1 (5 bases). The CDR3 spans 15 residues. V was cut by 3 bases and J by 4 bases, with 15 bases left in between. Germline values: CDR1 LNHDA, CDR2 SQIVND (reference sequence). This CDR3 is CASSIRQLSTYGYTF. The CDR3 DNA reads as TGTGCCAGTAGTATCCGACAGCTCTCGACCTATGGCTACACCTTC.

In DNA form, the CDR3 reads TGTGCCTGGCACTCTATTCCGGGTTCGACTGAAGCTTTCTTT. Translation gives CAWHSIPGSTEAFF. This chain joins TRBV30 and TRBJ1-1; D gene uncertain. The ends were cut back, 5 bases at V and 5 bases at J, with 18 bases in the middle. The CDR3 totals 14 residues. Germline lookup yields CDR1 GTSNPN and CDR2 SVGIG (reference sequence).

The chain joins TRBV7-2 to TRBJ1-3; no clear D gene. Germline V lookup: CDR1 SGHTA, CDR2 FQGNSA. The V end was cut by 5 bases, the J end by 6 bases, with 11 bases between. The CDR3 runs to 13 residues. The CDR3 DNA reads TGTGCCAGCAGCGACTACCACTCAAACACCATATATTTT. Protein product: CASSDYHSNTIYF.

In regard to this clone: Other DNA variants within this sample encode the same CDR3. The rearrangement links TRBV7-2 to TRBJ1-5, with D possibly TRBD1 on 6 matching bases. CDR1 and CDR2 from the germline V gene are SGHTA and FQGNSA. There are 15 residues in the CDR3. Trimming took 2 bases from V and 0 from J, leaving 8 bases between them. This CDR3 reads CASSLTGSSNQPQHF. CDR3 in DNA: TGTGCCAGCAGCTTAACAGGGTCTAGCAATCAGCCCCAGCATTTT.

The rearrangement uses TRBV6-1 and TRBJ2-1; no clear D gene. This CDR3 is built from 12 residues. Trimming removed 7 bases from V and 8 bases from J, with 12 bases in between. CDR1 and CDR2 from the germline V gene are MNHNS and SASEGT. Here the CDR3 reads CASTRSRDEQFF. As DNA, the CDR3 is TGTGCCAGCACCCGAAGTAGAGATGAGCAGTTCTTC.